The rows below give T cell receptor beta chains drawn from one sample of a study of blood T cell repertoires in COVID-19. Assay used: immunoSEQ multiplex PCR; TCRdb lists only in-frame clones, some missing. The sample holds over 200,000 clones, about 86% seen once. Sequenced: peripheral blood. These receptors all stem from a woman aged 45-59 years with acute or convalescent COVID-19. The CDR3 runs from the conserved cysteine through the conserved F or W. A D gene is named only where the DNA matches it firmly. Where a row states a size, it is once, few, many or the class of an expanded clone; other rows omit it.

v_call,j_call,d_call,clone_size,cdr3_aa,cdr3_nt
TRBV3-1/TRBV3-2,TRBJ1-5,-,-,CASSQDGAGRQPQHF,TGTGCCAGCAGCCAAGACGGGGCCGGGAGGCAGCCCCAGCATTTT
TRBV28,TRBJ2-3,TRBD2,-,CASSSGGGLTDTQYF,TGTGCCAGCAGCTCGGGGGGTGGCCTCACAGATACGCAGTATTTT
TRBV19,TRBJ2-2,-,-,CASRLGGNTGELFF,TGTGCCAGTAGACTGGGAGGGAACACCGGGGAGCTGTTTTTT
TRBV7-2,TRBJ1-1,TRBD1,-,CASSSGGALMNTEAFF,TGTGCCAGCAGCTCAGGGGGAGCGCTCATGAACACTGAAGCTTTCTTT
TRBV28,TRBJ1-1,-,-,CASTLGRRRAFF,TGTGCCAGCACCTTGGGGCGCCGAAGGGCTTTCTTT
TRBV3-1/TRBV3-2,TRBJ2-7,TRBD1,once,CASRPTGVQAYEQYF,TGTGCCAGCAGACCTACAGGGGTTCAGGCATACGAGCAGTACTTC
TRBV19,TRBJ1-6,TRBD1,-,CASTDAGQPSGSPLHF,TGTGCCAGTACCGACGCGGGACAGCCCTCGGGTTCACCCCTCCACTTT
TRBV19,TRBJ1-1,-,-,CASSIGGQSEAFF,TGTGCCAGTAGTATAGGAGGGCAGAGTGAAGCTTTCTTT
TRBV29-1,TRBJ2-2,TRBD1,-,CSVEVGQGYGELFF,TGCAGCGTTGAGGTGGGACAGGGTTACGGGGAGCTGTTTTTT
TRBV9,TRBJ2-1,TRBD2,-,CASSVAGGTYNEQFF,TGTGCCAGCAGCGTAGCGGGAGGCACCTACAATGAGCAGTTCTTC
TRBV10-3,TRBJ2-3,TRBD1,-,CAINPHTGGSLTSTDTQYF,TGTGCCATCAACCCTCATACAGGGGGATCCCTGACTAGCACAGATACGCAGTATTTT
TRBV29-1,TRBJ1-2,TRBD1,-,CSVYRDRSGYTF,TGCAGCGTTTACCGGGACAGGAGTGGCTACACCTTC
TRBV2,TRBJ2-2,TRBD2,-,CASRLAGVTGELFF,TGTGCCAGCAGACTAGCGGGAGTCACCGGGGAGCTGTTTTTT
TRBV5-1,TRBJ2-1,-,-,CASSLGAGSEEQFF,TGCGCCAGCAGCTTAGGTGCGGGATCGGAGGAGCAGTTCTTC
TRBV7-6,TRBJ2-7,-,-,CASSLNGEQYF,TGTGCCAGCAGCTTAAACGGCGAGCAGTACTTC
TRBV5-6,TRBJ2-7,TRBD1,-,CASSWGPQGYEQYF,TGTGCCAGCAGCTGGGGGCCACAGGGGTACGAGCAGTACTTC
TRBV5-1,TRBJ1-2,-,once,CASSSGGGYTF,TGCGCCAGCAGCTCCGGGGGGGGCTACACCTTC
TRBV11-2,TRBJ2-5,TRBD2,once,CASSSSGAEVGKTQYF,TGTGCCAGCAGCTCTAGCGGGGCGGAAGTTGGGAAGACCCAGTACTTC
TRBV11-3,TRBJ2-5,-,-,CASSVGRETQYF,TGTGCCAGCAGTGTTGGTAGAGAGACCCAGTACTTC
TRBV28,TRBJ1-5,TRBD1,-,CASSLTGGIQPQHF,TGTGCCAGCAGCTTGACAGGGGGTATCCAGCCCCAGCATTTT
TRBV18,TRBJ2-1,TRBD1,-,CASSGGQAVSGSYNEQFF,TGTGCCAGCTCAGGTGGACAGGCGGTAAGTGGATCCTACAATGAGCAGTTCTTC
TRBV6-1,TRBJ2-3,TRBD2,-,CASSDRLAEILDTQYF,TGTGCCAGCAGTGATAGACTAGCGGAGATCCTAGATACGCAGTATTTT
TRBV10-3,TRBJ2-1,TRBD1,-,CAISESGTGESYNEQFF,TGTGCCATCAGTGAGTCGGGGACAGGAGAGTCCTACAATGAGCAGTTCTTC